One sample yielded the 2 T cell receptor beta chains listed below, sequenced in a study of T-cell reconstitution after alpha-beta-depleted transplantation in children. Library preparation (for TCRbeta) was performed with unique molecular identifiers. A single record per CDR3 protein comes from TCRdb applying MiXCR to the PCR reads. The table has fewer than 750,000 distinct CDR3 sequences, over 25% seen once. The specimen comprised PBMCs, sampled before TCRalphabeta/CD19-depleted stem cell transplant. The source is a boy under two years old with Wiskott-Aldrich syndrome, due to receive a stem cell transplant.

Only a few counts were recorded for this clonotype. This chain links TRBV6-2 or TRBV6-3 with TRBJ2-3, with 10 bases fitting TRBD2. Germline-derived CDR1 and CDR2 are MNHEY and SVGEGT. Unmatched junction bases numbered 9, after V lost 4 bases and J lost 2 bases. The CDR3 runs to 17 residues. The CDR3 loop is CASSLTTSGFSTDTQYF. The CDR3 DNA sequence: TGTGCCAGCAGTTTGACGACTAGCGGGTTTTCCACAGATACGCAGTATTTT.

The chain carries TRBV5-1 and TRBJ2-3; 14 bases line up with TRBD2. The CDR3 sequence is 17 residues long. Per germline, CDR1 SGHRS and CDR2 YFSETQ. V lost 4 bases and J lost 2; bases outside the gene matches: 6. CDR3 coding DNA: TGCGCCAGCAGCCCGGGACTAGCGGGAGACCTCACAGATACGCAGTATTTT. Amino acids: CASSPGLAGDLTDTQYF.